This passage covers 24 T cell receptor beta chains from one sample sequenced in a study of shared clonotypes between healthy human individuals. Generated by immunoSEQ multiplex PCR, the TCRdb table keeps only in-frame clones and is missing some. The data hold about 980,000 clones, with approximately 80% observed a single time. The sample taken for sequencing was memory CD4+ T cells sorted from blood. Noted subset: CD45RA-negative fraction. The source is a man younger than 35 in good health.

The rearrangement uses TRBV9 and TRBJ2-1; TRBD2 matches at 7 bases. Per germline, CDR1 SGDLS and CDR2 YYNGEE. The trim removed 2 bases at V and 16 bases at J, leaving 9 bases unmatched. CDR3 length: 12 amino acids. This CDR3 is CASSVSGYERFF. CDR3 nucleotides: TGTGCCAGCAGCGTTAGCGGGTACGAGCGATTCTTC.

The V gene is TRBV9, the J gene TRBJ2-3, with D hard to call. Germline assignment: CDR1 SGDLS and CDR2 YYNGEE. The CDR3 has 17 amino acids. The V gene lost 0 bases and the J gene lost 0 bases, with 14 bases spanning the gap. CDR3: CASSVDDGRHSTDTQYF. The CDR3 bases are TGTGCCAGCAGCGTAGATGATGGTAGACATAGCACAGATACGCAGTATTTT.

This clone appeared once. The J gene is TRBJ1-2, the V gene TRBV28; 11 bases align to TRBD1. V trimming: 5 bases; J trimming: 8 bases; junction bases outside the gene matches: 10. The CDR3 contains 15 residues. Germline CDR1 MDHEN, CDR2 SYDVKM. CDR3: CASSTYGQGARGYTF. The DNA of the CDR3 is TGTGCCAGCAGTACCTACGGACAGGGGGCGAGGGGCTACACCTTC.

The chain is built from TRBV11-2 and TRBJ2-1; 8 bases are a match to TRBD2. The CDR3 covers 16 residues. Trimming cost V 4 bases and J 8 bases; bases outside gene matches: 13. Germline CDR1 and CDR2: SGHAT and FQNNGV. The chain's CDR3 is CASSSPGLAGWHEQFF. The CDR3 nucleotides are TGTGCCAGCAGCTCCCCCGGACTAGCTGGTTGGCATGAGCAGTTCTTC.

The chain is built from TRBV19 and TRBJ2-5, with D possibly TRBD1 on 5 matching bases. V lost 2 bases, J lost 5 bases, and 18 bases lay in between. CDR1 and CDR2 from the germline V gene are LNHDA and SQIVND (reference sequence). The CDR3 has 16 residues. The CDR3 DNA sequence: TGTGCCAGTAGTATATTATCAGGGTTAAGGAAGGAGACCCAGTACTTC. As protein: CASSILSGLRKETQYF. Complete variable domain (other parts from reference TRBV19 and TRBJ2-5): DGGITQSPKYLFRKEGQNVTLSCEQNLNHDAMYWYRQDPGQGLRLIYYSQIVNDFQKGDIAEGYSVSREKKESFPLTVTSAQKNPTAFYLCASSILSGLRKETQYFGPGTRLLVL.

V gene TRBV23-1 combines with J gene TRBJ2-2, with no clear D. TRBV23-1 is labeled an ORF, and its function is uncertain. Trimming removed 0 bases from V and 3 bases from J, with 23 bases in between. The CDR3 totals 20 residues. The CDR3 nucleotides are TGCGCCAGCAGTCAATCGAAAGGTGCCTACGCGCCGCAGGACACCGGGGAGCTGTTTTTT. Its protein product is CASSQSKGAYAPQDTGELFF.

The chain has TRBV5-6 and TRBJ1-2; the D is unclear. The CDR3 loop spans 15 amino acids. CDR1 SGHDT and CDR2 YYEEEE come from the germline V gene. With 0 bases removed from V and 5 bases from J, the gap between germline ends came to 14 bases. CDR3 DNA: TGTGCCAGCAGCTTGGGCGAGGGCCCCCGGTATGGCTACACCTTC. It yields the protein CASSLGEGPRYGYTF. Together with reference TRBV5-6 and TRBJ1-2, the CDR3 gives the full variable domain: DAGVTQSPTHLIKTRGQQVTLRCSPKSGHDTVSWYQQALGQGPQFIFQYYEEEERQRGNFPDRFSGHQFPNYSSELNVNALLLGDSALYLCASSLGEGPRYGYTFGSGTRLTVV.

This chain joins TRBV2 and TRBJ2-3, with 9 bases fitting TRBD1. The germline V gene encodes CDR1 SNHLY and CDR2 FYNNEI. Germline trimming cut 6 bases from V and 3 bases from J; bases unmatched to any gene: 4. This CDR3 comprises 14 residues. DNA of the CDR3: TGTGCCAGCAGGTTGGGGACAGGGACAGATACGCAGTATTTT. It encodes CASRLGTGTDTQYF. Combining the CDR3 with reference TRBV2 and TRBJ2-3 gives the whole variable domain EPEVTQTPSHQVTQMGQEVILRCVPISNHLYFYWYRQILGQKVEFLVSFYNNEISEKSEIFDDQFSVERPDGSNFTLKIRSTKLEDSAMYFCASRLGTGTDTQYFGPGTRLTVL.

This sequence joins TRBV5-4 and TRBJ2-7; D gene uncertain. V was clipped by 2 bases and J by 2 bases, with 2 bases between them. The CDR3 is 11 amino acids. Germline lookup yields CDR1 SGHNT and CDR2 YYREEE (reference sequence). CDR3 nucleotides: TGTGCCAGCAGCTTTGCCTACGAGCAGTACTTC. As protein: CASSFAYEQYF. The entire variable domain, with the rest obtained from reference TRBV5-4 and TRBJ2-7, is as follows: ETGVTQSPTHLIKTRGQQVTLRCSSQSGHNTVSWYQQALGQGPQFIFQYYREEENGRGNFPPRFSGLQFPNYSSELNVNALELDDSALYLCASSFAYEQYFGPGTRLTVT.

The gene calls are TRBV6-6 and TRBJ2-1, with a weak D call TRBD2 (5 bases). The CDR3 is 13 residues long. V lost 0 bases and J lost 6, with 6 bases in between. Germline CDR1 is MNHNY and CDR2 is SVGAGI (reference sequence). The CDR3 region has the DNA TGTGCCAGCAGTTACTCGGACTTCAATGAGCAGTTCTTC. This sequence encodes CASSYSDFNEQFF.

This rearrangement joins TRBV15 to TRBJ2-7; maybe TRBD1 (5 bases). V dropped 3 bases and J dropped 2 bases, with 14 bases sitting between them. The CDR3 length is 15 residues. The germline V gene has CDR1 LNHNV and CDR2 YYDKDF (reference sequence). As DNA, the CDR3 is TGTGCCACCAGCAGGGCTGGGGCCGGAGCCTACGAGCAGTACTTC. Protein: CATSRAGAGAYEQYF. Full variable domain (outside the CDR3, taken from reference TRBV15 and TRBJ2-7): DAMVIQNPRYQVTQFGKPVTLSCSQTLNHNVMYWYQQKSSQAPKLLFHYYDKDFNNEADTPDNFQSRRPNTSFCFLDIRSPGLGDTAMYLCATSRAGAGAYEQYFGPGTRLTVT.

About this clone: A single base is all that separates this from a far larger clone, so a read error is likely. Other DNA sequences of this sample code for an identical CDR3. The chain couples TRBV10-1 to TRBJ1-2, with a possible D match to TRBD1 (6 bases). Trimming left V 5 bases short and J 2 bases short, with 9 bases between. Germline values: CDR1 WNHNN, CDR2 SYGVQD (reference sequence). CDR3 size: 13 residues. Here the CDR3 reads CASSPDSNYGYTF. In DNA form, the CDR3 reads TGCGCCAGCAGTCCGGACAGCAACTATGGCTACACCTTC.

This chain connects TRBV5-1 to TRBJ2-3, with 9 positions matching TRBD2. The CDR3 has 15 amino acids. The germline V gene encodes CDR1 SGHRS and CDR2 YFSETQ. V lost 5 bases and J lost 4; bases outside the gene matches: 8. CDR3 in DNA: TGCGCCAGCAGGTCGGGACTAGCATCGTCAGATACGCAGTATTTT. Its translation: CASRSGLASSDTQYF.

For this clone: The sample has other DNA sequences that encode this CDR3 too. The chain uses TRBV18 and TRBJ2-2, with TRBD1 matching over 8 bases. J lost 5 bases, V lost 3 bases, and 2 bases had no gene match. The CDR3 contains 14 residues. CDR1 is KGHSH, CDR2 LQKENI, per germline. CDR3 loop: CASSPGQGTGELFF. For the CDR3, the DNA is TGTGCCAGCTCACCTGGACAGGGAACCGGGGAGCTGTTTTTT.

This clone was detected a few times. The CDR3 loop reads CATSRVLYEQYF. The CDR3 DNA follows: TGTGCCACCTCAAGGGTCTTATACGAGCAGTACTTC. The gene calls are TRBV6-6 and TRBJ2-7; no firm D call. This CDR3 comprises 12 residues. V was shortened by 10 bases and J by 4 bases, with 14 bases between the two germline ends. Germline-derived CDR1 and CDR2 are MNHNY and SVGAGI (reference sequence).

J is TRBJ2-7 and V is TRBV5-6; D possibly uses TRBD1 or TRBD2 (5 bases each). This CDR3 comprises 14 residues. Germline V lookup: CDR1 SGHDT, CDR2 YYEEEE. V gave up 6 bases and J gave up 0 bases, with 13 bases separating them. CDR3 nucleotide sequence: TGTGCCAGCACTCGGGGCGCAATCTCCTACGAGCAGTACTTC. This codes for CASTRGAISYEQYF.

As concerns this clone: The sample contains more than one DNA sequence encoding this CDR3. The V gene is TRBV9, the J gene TRBJ2-2; D perhaps matches TRBD1 (5 bases). The germline V and J ends were trimmed by 0 bases and 6 bases, with 6 bases remaining between them. The CDR3 has 13 amino acids. From germline, CDR1 is SGDLS and CDR2 YYNGEE. The DNA of the CDR3 is TGTGCCAGCAGCGTAGAAGGGGCCGGGGAGCTGTTTTTT. Translation gives CASSVEGAGELFF.

This chain connects TRBV7-2 to TRBJ2-7; no firm D call. The CDR3 runs 13 residues. V was pared by 2 bases and J by 3 bases, with 8 bases between. The V gene's germline CDR1 is SGHTA and CDR2 FQGNSA. The CDR3, as DNA: TGTGCCAGCAGCTTACTCGTTCTCTACGAGCAGTACTTC. Translation: CASSLLVLYEQYF. Looking up the rest from reference TRBV7-2 and TRBJ2-7 gives the full variable domain: GAGVSQSPSNKVTEKGKDVELRCDPISGHTALYWYRQSLGQGLEFLIYFQGNSAPDKSGLPSDRFSAERTGGSVSTLTIQRTQQEDSAVYLCASSLLVLYEQYFGPGTRLTVT.

The CDR3 DNA sequence: TGTGCCAGTCGAAAGGGGGTGCAGCCCCAGCATTTT. Its protein product is CASRKGVQPQHF. V usage is TRBV11-3 and J usage is TRBJ1-5, with D possibly TRBD1 on 6 matching bases. CDR1 and CDR2 from the germline V gene are SGHNT and YENEEA. Trimming removed 9 bases at V and 7 bases at J, with 13 bases between. The length of the CDR3 is 12 residues.

This chain uses TRBV7-9 with TRBJ2-5; maybe TRBD2 (6 bases). The CDR3 contains 14 residues. CDR1 and CDR2 from the germline V gene are SEHNR and FQNEAQ (reference sequence). The germline V and J ends were trimmed by 5 bases and 4 bases, with 14 bases remaining between them. The chain's CDR3 is CASSPTSWGETQYF. For the CDR3, the DNA is TGTGCCAGCAGCCCGACTAGTTGGGGAGAGACCCAGTACTTC.

This clone has more than one count but fewer than ten. This sequence joins TRBV5-1 and TRBJ1-6, with D hard to call. Germline CDR1 and CDR2: SGHRS and YFSETQ. The length of the CDR3 is 15 residues. V was cut by 1 base and J by 5 bases, with 10 bases left in between. The CDR3 region has the DNA TGCGCCAGCAGCTTGTCAGGTCCGCATAATTCACCCCTCCACTTT. Encoded protein: CASSLSGPHNSPLHF.

The chain has TRBV5-1 and TRBJ1-6, with 9 bases aligning to TRBD1. Germline CDR1 SGHRS, CDR2 YFSETQ. Trimming at V came to 9 bases and at J to 3 bases, leaving 19 bases not matched to a gene. The CDR3 consists of 19 residues. The CDR3 region is CAIPPRDRVVPIYNSPLHF. The CDR3 DNA sequence: TGCGCCATTCCCCCGCGGGACAGGGTCGTTCCGATCTATAATTCACCCCTCCACTTT.

V usage is TRBV6-1 and J usage is TRBJ1-2; a weak D match, TRBD1 (5 bases). V lost 1 base and J 14 bases, leaving 14 bases between the germline ends. CDR3 length: 12 amino acids. Germline V gene sequence: CDR1 MNHNS, CDR2 SASEGT. CDR3: CASSEDPRAATF. The DNA for the CDR3 is TGTGCCAGCAGTGAAGATCCCAGGGCGGCAACCTTC.

The gene calls are TRBV7-2 and TRBJ1-2; tentatively, D is TRBD1 (6 bases). The CDR3 is 13 residues long. The V end lost 7 bases, the J end lost 5 bases, and 14 bases lay between the germline ends. The V gene's germline CDR1 is SGHTA and CDR2 FQGNSA. The CDR3 sequence: CASTNLRGYGYTF. CDR3 DNA sequence: TGTGCCAGCACCAACCTAAGGGGGTATGGCTACACCTTC.